Listed here are 27 T cell receptor beta chains from one sample, sequenced in a study of T cell clusters in autoimmune cytopenias. TRB amplification used around 270 ng of peripheral blood genomic DNA. TRB was amplified by touch-down multiplex PCR, primer pools A and B combined. From the multiplex PCR reads, TCRdb lists one entry per CDR3 protein and no DNA. The sample table includes some 4,400 distinct CDR3 sequences. Sequenced: peripheral blood. These receptors all stem from a human donor with an autoimmune cytopenia or autoimmune hepatitis (not recorded which).

V and J are TRBV12-3 or TRBV12-4 and TRBJ1-6. This CDR3 has 15 residues. CDR3 residues: CASSFSSKGSSPLHF.

This chain links TRBV5-4 with TRBJ2-1; without DNA, the TCRdb call of TRBD2 cannot be checked. CDR3 length: 16 amino acids. Germline lookup yields CDR1 SGHNT and CDR2 YYREEE (reference sequence). The CDR3 loop is CASSGELAVYYNEQFF.

The chain has TRBV15 and TRBJ2-7; the D gene TCRdb calls, TRBD1, cannot be checked with no DNA. This CDR3 is built from 14 residues. Germline CDR1 and CDR2: LNHNV and YYDKDF (reference sequence). CDR3 in amino acids: CATSRAGTENEQYF. The full variable domain, in which reference TRBV15 and TRBJ2-7 provide the parts outside the CDR3, is DAMVIQNPRYQVTQFGKPVTLSCSQTLNHNVMYWYQQKSSQAPKLLFHYYDKDFNNEADTPDNFQSRRPNTSFCFLDIRSPGLGDTAMYLCATSRAGTENEQYFGPGTRLTVT.

The rearrangement links TRBV5-1 to TRBJ2-3; no DNA is available, so the TRBD1 call from TCRdb remains unchecked. Germline CDR1 is SGHRS and CDR2 is YFSETQ. The CDR3 has 14 amino acids. CDR3 residues: CASRLLDSSDTQYF.

The rearrangement links TRBV11-2 to TRBJ2-1; TCRdb calls TRBD2, which cannot be checked without DNA. This CDR3 has 14 residues. Germline V gives CDR1 SGHAT, CDR2 FQNNGV. CDR3 residues: CASSLEGRINEQFF. Combining the CDR3 with reference TRBV11-2 and TRBJ2-1 gives the whole variable domain EAGVAQSPRYKIIEKRQSVAFWCNPISGHATLYWYQQILGQGPKLLIQFQNNGVVDDSQLPKDRFSAERLKGVDSTLKIQPAKLEDSAVYLCASSLEGRINEQFFGPGTRLTVL.

Measured by frequency, this clonotype is large. This chain joins TRBV19 and TRBJ2-6. This CDR3 contains 15 residues. The V gene's germline CDR1 is LNHDA and CDR2 SQIVND (reference sequence). CDR3: CASGKDPGGANVLTF.

V is TRBV27 and J is TRBJ2-1; the TCRdb call, TRBD1, lacks DNA for checking. This CDR3 region has 15 residues. Germline lookup yields CDR1 MNHEY and CDR2 SMNVEV (reference sequence). The CDR3 reads CASSLDNRGANEQFF.

This clonotype is classed as medium-sized by frequency. The chain joins TRBV15 to TRBJ2-6; TCRdb proposes TRBD1, but this gene call is untestable without DNA. The CDR3 is 20 amino acids. Germline V gene lookup returns CDR1 LNHNV and CDR2 YYDKDF (reference sequence). The CDR3 sequence: CATSLIDAGTFRAGANVLTF.

The chain employs TRBV11-1 and TRBJ2-5. From germline, CDR1 is SGHAT and CDR2 FQDESV (reference sequence). The CDR3 sequence is 13 residues long. This CDR3 reads CASSFAGEETQYF.

J is TRBJ2-5 and V is TRBV27; no DNA is available, so the TRBD1 call from TCRdb remains unchecked. The CDR3 contains 16 residues. In germline, CDR1 is MNHEY, CDR2 SMNVEV (reference sequence). The CDR3 loop is CASSPTGTVTQETQYF.

This clonotype registers medium-sized (0.01 to 0.1%) by frequency. The rearrangement uses TRBV6-5 and TRBJ1-1. Germline loops: CDR1 MNHEY, CDR2 SVGAGI. The CDR3 contains 16 residues. CDR3: CASSYSLGRGNTEAFF.

The chain couples TRBV5-6 to TRBJ2-2; the TCRdb D gene call, TRBD2, has no DNA to confirm it. This CDR3 spans 19 amino acids. Per the germline V gene, CDR1 is SGHDT and CDR2 is YYEEEE. CDR3: CASSLFFLRSTSGTGELFF.

V is TRBV7-6 and J is TRBJ2-3; there is no DNA to check the TCRdb D call of TRBD1. The length of the CDR3 is 17 residues. Germline loops: CDR1 SGHVS, CDR2 FNYEAQ. The CDR3 reads CASSLEFDRGKQDTQYF.

This clonotype is identified as medium-sized from frequency. V gene TRBV19 combines with J gene TRBJ2-1; TCRdb's assignment of TRBD1 cannot be checked, as there is no DNA. Germline CDR1 LNHDA, CDR2 SQIVND (reference sequence). CDR3 length: 16 residues. This CDR3 reads CASTLSGPPSYNEQFF.

The chain has TRBV18 and TRBJ2-5; as DNA is missing, the TRBD2 call by TCRdb cannot be tested. There are 15 residues in the CDR3. Germline values: CDR1 KGHSH, CDR2 LQKENI. CDR3 loop: CASSPTLAGPKTQYF. The full variable domain, its missing parts supplied by reference TRBV18 and TRBJ2-5, is NAGVMQNPRHLVRRRGQEARLRCSPMKGHSHVYWYRQLPEEGLKFMVYLQKENIIDESGMPKERFSAEFPKEGPSILRIQQVVRGDSAAYFCASSPTLAGPKTQYFGPGTRLLVL.

Frequency places this clonotype as medium-sized. CDR3 residues: CASSTPSSGAHGEQFF. The chain is built from TRBV19 and TRBJ2-1; with no DNA, the TCRdb D assignment of TRBD2 cannot be verified. The CDR3 is 16 residues long. CDR1 and CDR2 (germline): LNHDA, SQIVND (reference sequence).

This clonotype ranks as medium-sized in terms of frequency. The V gene is TRBV18, the J gene TRBJ2-5; TCRdb's D gene call, TRBD2, goes unchecked for lack of DNA. Germline CDR1 reads KGHSH; CDR2 reads LQKENI. The CDR3 covers 13 residues. The CDR3 spells CASSANSEETQYF. Full variable domain (missing parts from reference TRBV18 and TRBJ2-5): NAGVMQNPRHLVRRRGQEARLRCSPMKGHSHVYWYRQLPEEGLKFMVYLQKENIIDESGMPKERFSAEFPKEGPSILRIQQVVRGDSAAYFCASSANSEETQYFGPGTRLLVL.

This chain links TRBV27 with TRBJ1-1. Germline assignment: CDR1 MNHEY and CDR2 SMNVEV (reference sequence). The CDR3 has 12 amino acids. Here the CDR3 reads CASSLGNTEAFF.

The CDR3 region is CASRRLAGADTQYF. The chain has TRBV6-1 and TRBJ2-3; TCRdb indicates TRBD2, and absent DNA this call remains unverified. Germline V gives CDR1 MNHNS, CDR2 SASEGT. This CDR3 comprises 14 residues.

Measured by frequency, this clonotype is medium-sized (0.01 to 0.1%). The CDR3 region is CASSIIRLAGNTGELFF. This sequence joins TRBV19 and TRBJ2-2; TCRdb calls TRBD2, which cannot be checked without DNA. The CDR3 has 17 residues. Germline V CDR1 and CDR2: LNHDA, SQIVND (reference sequence).

Considering frequency, this clonotype is medium-sized. V gene TRBV6-1 combines with J gene TRBJ1-2; TCRdb's D call of TRBD1 is untestable without DNA. CDR1 MNHNS and CDR2 SASEGT come from the germline V gene. The length of the CDR3 is 12 residues. CDR3 sequence: CASSDRQNGYTF.

This clonotype shows up as medium-sized by frequency. The rearrangement uses TRBV19 and TRBJ1-2; checking the TCRdb D call of TRBD1 is not possible without DNA. CDR1 and CDR2 from the germline V gene are LNHDA and SQIVND (reference sequence). The CDR3 contains 14 residues. This CDR3 reads CASRNRGKEDGYTF.

In terms of frequency, this clonotype is medium-sized (0.01 to 0.1%). The rearrangement links TRBV6-5 to TRBJ2-5; lacking DNA, the TRBD1 call made by TCRdb goes unchecked. The CDR3 is 13 amino acids. The germline CDR1 and CDR2 sequences are MNHEY and SVGAGI. The CDR3 here is CASKQPGGETQYF.

The chain links TRBV12-3 or TRBV12-4 to TRBJ2-7; the TCRdb D gene call, TRBD2, has no DNA to confirm it. CDR3 length: 17 amino acids. CDR3: CASSPTSAGGLLYEQYF.

The chain employs TRBV18 and TRBJ2-7; TCRdb lists TRBD1, though no DNA is available to test this call. Germline V lookup: CDR1 KGHSH, CDR2 LQKENI. The length of the CDR3 is 13 residues. The CDR3 is CASSPLGGPEQYF.

The CDR3 reads CASSSQGINSPLHF. The chain carries TRBV7-9 and TRBJ1-6; TCRdb's assignment of TRBD1 cannot be checked, as there is no DNA. The germline V gene encodes CDR1 SEHNR and CDR2 FQNEAQ (reference sequence). This CDR3 spans 14 amino acids.

This clonotype ranks as medium-sized in terms of frequency. The CDR3 protein is CAWSGAGNTIYF. The J gene is TRBJ1-3, the V gene TRBV30. This CDR3 has 12 residues. Germline assignment: CDR1 GTSNPN and CDR2 SVGIG (reference sequence).